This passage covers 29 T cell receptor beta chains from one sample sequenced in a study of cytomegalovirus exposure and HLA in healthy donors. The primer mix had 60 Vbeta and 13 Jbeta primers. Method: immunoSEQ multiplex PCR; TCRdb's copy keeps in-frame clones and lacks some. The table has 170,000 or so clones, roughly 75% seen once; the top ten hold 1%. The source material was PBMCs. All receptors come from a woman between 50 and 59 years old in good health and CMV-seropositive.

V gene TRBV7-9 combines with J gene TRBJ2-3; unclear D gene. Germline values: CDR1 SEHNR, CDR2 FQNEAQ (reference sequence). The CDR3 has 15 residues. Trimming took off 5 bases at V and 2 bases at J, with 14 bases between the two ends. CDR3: CASSLPFGHTDTQYF. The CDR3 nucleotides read TGTGCCAGCAGCCTCCCGTTTGGCCACACAGATACGCAGTATTTT.

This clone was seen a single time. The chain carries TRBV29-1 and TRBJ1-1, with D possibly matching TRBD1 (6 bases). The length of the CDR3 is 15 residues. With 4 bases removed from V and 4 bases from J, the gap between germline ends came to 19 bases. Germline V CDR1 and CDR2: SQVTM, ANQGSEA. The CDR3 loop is CSVAGRQLGGTEAFF. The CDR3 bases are TGCAGCGTTGCCGGGCGACAGTTAGGGGGCACTGAAGCTTTCTTT.

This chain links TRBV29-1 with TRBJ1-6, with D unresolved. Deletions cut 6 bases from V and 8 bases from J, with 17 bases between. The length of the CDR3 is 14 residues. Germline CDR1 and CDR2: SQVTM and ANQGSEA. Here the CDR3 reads CSVAAGITDSPLHF. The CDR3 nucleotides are TGCAGCGTGGCGGCGGGGATCACCGATTCACCCCTCCACTTT.

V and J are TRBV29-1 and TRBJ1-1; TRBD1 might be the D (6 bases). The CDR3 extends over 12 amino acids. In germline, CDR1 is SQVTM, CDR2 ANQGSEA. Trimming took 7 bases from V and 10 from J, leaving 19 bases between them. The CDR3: CSGIQGPGGAFF. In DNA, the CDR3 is TGCAGCGGTATACAGGGACCGGGGGGAGCTTTCTTT.

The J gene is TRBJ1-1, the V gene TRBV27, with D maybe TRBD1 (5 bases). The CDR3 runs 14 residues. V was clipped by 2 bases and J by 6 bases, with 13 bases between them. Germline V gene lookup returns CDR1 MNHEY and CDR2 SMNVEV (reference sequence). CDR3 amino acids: CASSLAVGGAEAFF. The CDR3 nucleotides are TGTGCCAGCAGTTTAGCGGTGGGGGGGGCTGAAGCTTTCTTT.

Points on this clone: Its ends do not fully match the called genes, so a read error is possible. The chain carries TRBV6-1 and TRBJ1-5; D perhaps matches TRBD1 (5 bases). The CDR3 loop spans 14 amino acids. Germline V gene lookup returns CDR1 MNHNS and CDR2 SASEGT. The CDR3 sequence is CASREGAGMQPQHF. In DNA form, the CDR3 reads TGTGCCAGCAGGGAAGGGGCAGGGATGCAGCCCCAGCATTTT.

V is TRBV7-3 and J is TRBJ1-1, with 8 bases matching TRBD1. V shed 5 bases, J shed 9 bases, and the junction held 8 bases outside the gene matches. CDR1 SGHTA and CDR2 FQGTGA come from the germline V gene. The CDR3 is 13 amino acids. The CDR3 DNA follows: TGTGCCAGCAGCGCGAGACAGGGGTCGAAAGCTTTCTTT. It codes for CASSARQGSKAFF.

DNA for the CDR3: TGTGCCACCAGTTCGCAGGGGGCGGTAGATACGCAGTATTTT. Protein sequence: CATSSQGAVDTQYF. This chain connects TRBV15 to TRBJ2-3; 8 bases are shared with TRBD1. CDR3 size: 14 residues. The V segment lost 6 bases and the J segment 5 bases; nucleotides outside the gene matches: 7. Per germline, CDR1 LNHNV and CDR2 YYDKDF (reference sequence). Variable domain in full (rest from reference TRBV15 and TRBJ2-3): DAMVIQNPRYQVTQFGKPVTLSCSQTLNHNVMYWYQQKSSQAPKLLFHYYDKDFNNEADTPDNFQSRRPNTSFCFLDIRSPGLGDTAMYLCATSSQGAVDTQYFGPGTRLTVL.

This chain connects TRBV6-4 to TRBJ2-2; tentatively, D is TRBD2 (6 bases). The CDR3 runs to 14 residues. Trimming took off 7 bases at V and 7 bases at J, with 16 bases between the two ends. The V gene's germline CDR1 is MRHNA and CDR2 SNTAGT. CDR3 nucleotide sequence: TGTGCCAGCACCAGTGGCGGGGCCGGCGGGGAGCTGTTTTTT. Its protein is CASTSGGAGGELFF.

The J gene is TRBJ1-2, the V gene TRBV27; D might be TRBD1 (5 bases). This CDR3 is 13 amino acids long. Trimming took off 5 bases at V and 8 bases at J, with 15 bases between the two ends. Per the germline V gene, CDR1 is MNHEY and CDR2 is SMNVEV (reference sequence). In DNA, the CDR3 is TGTGCCAGCAGTCGACAGCCCGGGTGGGGCTACACCTTC. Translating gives CASSRQPGWGYTF.

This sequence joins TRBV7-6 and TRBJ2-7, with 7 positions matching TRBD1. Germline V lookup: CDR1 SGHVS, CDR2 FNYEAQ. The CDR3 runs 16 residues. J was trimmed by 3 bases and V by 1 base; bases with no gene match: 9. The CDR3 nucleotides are TGTGCCAGCAGCTTAGGTCGGGACAGTAAAATCTACGAGCAGTACTTC. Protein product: CASSLGRDSKIYEQYF. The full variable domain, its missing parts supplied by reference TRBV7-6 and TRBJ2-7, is GAGVSQSPRYKVTKRGQDVALRCDPISGHVSLYWYRQALGQGPEFLTYFNYEAQQDKSGLPNDRFSAERPEGSISTLTIQRTEQRDSAMYRCASSLGRDSKIYEQYFGPGTRLTVT.

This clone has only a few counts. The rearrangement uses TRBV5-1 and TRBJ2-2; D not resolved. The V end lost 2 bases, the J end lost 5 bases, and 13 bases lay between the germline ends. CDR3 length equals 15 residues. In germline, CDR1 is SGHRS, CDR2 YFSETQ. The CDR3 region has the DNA TGCGCCAGCAGCTTATCCCAGGCCCAAACCGGGGAGCTGTTTTTT. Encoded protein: CASSLSQAQTGELFF.

This chain's CDR3 is CASSLGQLRNTEAFF. Here the CDR3 DNA reads TGTGCCAGCAGCCTGGGACAGCTTAGAAACACTGAAGCTTTCTTT. The chain has TRBV7-6 and TRBJ1-1; 7 nucleotides match TRBD1. The germline gives CDR1 SGHVS, CDR2 FNYEAQ. The CDR3 consists of 15 residues. Trimming at V came to 5 bases and at J to 2 bases, leaving 8 bases not matched to a gene.

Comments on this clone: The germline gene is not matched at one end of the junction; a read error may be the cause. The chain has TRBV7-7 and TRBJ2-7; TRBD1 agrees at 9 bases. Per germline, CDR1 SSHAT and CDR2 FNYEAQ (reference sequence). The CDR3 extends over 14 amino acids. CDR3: CASSLGTGNYEQYF. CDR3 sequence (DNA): TGTGCTAGCAGCTTAGGGACAGGGAACTACGAGCAGTACTTC.

The CDR3 sequence: CSADHLDSYGYTF. CDR3 sequence (DNA): TGCAGCGCCGACCATCTCGACAGCTATGGCTACACCTTC. The chain couples TRBV29-1 to TRBJ1-2; D perhaps matches TRBD1 (5 bases). Germline lookup yields CDR1 SQVTM and CDR2 ANQGSEA. V was cut by 7 bases and J by 4 bases, with 16 bases left in between. The CDR3 runs to 13 residues.

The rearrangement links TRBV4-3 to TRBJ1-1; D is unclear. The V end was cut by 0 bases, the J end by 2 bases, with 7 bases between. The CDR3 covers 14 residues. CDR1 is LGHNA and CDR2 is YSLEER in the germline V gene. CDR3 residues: CASSQDRGNTEAFF. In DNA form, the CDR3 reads TGCGCCAGCAGCCAAGACAGAGGAAACACTGAAGCTTTCTTT.

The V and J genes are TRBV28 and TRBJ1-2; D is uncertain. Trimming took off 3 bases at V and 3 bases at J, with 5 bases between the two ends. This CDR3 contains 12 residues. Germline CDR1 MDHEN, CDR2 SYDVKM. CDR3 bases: TGTGCCAGCAGTTTCCCCTACTATGGCTACACCTTC. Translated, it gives CASSFPYYGYTF.

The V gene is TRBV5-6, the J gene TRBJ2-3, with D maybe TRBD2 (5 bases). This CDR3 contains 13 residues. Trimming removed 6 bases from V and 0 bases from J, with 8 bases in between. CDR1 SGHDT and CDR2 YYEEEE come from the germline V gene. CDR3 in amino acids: CASNERSTDTQYF. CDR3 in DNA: TGTGCCAGCAATGAGCGGAGCACAGATACGCAGTATTTT.

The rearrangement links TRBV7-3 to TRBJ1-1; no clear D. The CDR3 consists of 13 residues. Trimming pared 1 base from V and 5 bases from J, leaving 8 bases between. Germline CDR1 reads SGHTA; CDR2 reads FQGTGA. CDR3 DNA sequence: TGTGCCAGCAGCTTAAGGCAGATGACTGAAGCTTTCTTT. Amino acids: CASSLRQMTEAFF.

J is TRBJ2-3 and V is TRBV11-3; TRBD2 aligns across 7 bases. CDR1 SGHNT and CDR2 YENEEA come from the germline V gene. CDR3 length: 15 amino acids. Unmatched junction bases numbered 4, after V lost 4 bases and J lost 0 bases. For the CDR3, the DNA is TGTGCCAGCAGCTGGGGTAGCGGGAGCACAGATACGCAGTATTTT. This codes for CASSWGSGSTDTQYF.

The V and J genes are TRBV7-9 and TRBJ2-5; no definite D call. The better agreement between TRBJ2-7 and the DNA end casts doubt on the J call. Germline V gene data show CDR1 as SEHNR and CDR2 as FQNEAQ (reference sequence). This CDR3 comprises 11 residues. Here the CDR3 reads CASSLDYEQYF. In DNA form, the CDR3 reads TGTGCCAGCAGCCTCGACTACGAGCAGTACTTC.

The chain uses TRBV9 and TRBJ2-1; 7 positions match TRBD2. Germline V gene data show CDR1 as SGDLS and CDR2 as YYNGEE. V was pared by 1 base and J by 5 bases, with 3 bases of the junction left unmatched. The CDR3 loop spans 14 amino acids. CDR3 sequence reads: CASSVSGTNNEQFF. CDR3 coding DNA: TGTGCCAGCAGCGTAAGCGGGACCAACAATGAGCAGTTCTTC.

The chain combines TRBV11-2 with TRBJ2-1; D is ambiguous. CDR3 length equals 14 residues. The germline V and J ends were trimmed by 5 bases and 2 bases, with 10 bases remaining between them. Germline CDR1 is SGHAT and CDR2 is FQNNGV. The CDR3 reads CASSPYEPYNEQFF. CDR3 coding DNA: TGTGCCAGCAGCCCCTATGAGCCCTACAATGAGCAGTTCTTC.

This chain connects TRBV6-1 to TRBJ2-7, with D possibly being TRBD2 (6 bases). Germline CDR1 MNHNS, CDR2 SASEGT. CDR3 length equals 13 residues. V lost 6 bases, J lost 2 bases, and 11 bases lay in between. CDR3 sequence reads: CASRRGTPYEQYF. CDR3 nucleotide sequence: TGTGCCAGCAGACGGGGGACCCCCTACGAGCAGTACTTC.

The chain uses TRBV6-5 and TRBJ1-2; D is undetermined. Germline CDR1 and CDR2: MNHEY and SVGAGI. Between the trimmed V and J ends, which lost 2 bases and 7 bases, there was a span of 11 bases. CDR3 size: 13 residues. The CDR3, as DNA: TGTGCCAGCAGTTACGCCATCATCGGTGGCTACACCTTC. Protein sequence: CASSYAIIGGYTF.

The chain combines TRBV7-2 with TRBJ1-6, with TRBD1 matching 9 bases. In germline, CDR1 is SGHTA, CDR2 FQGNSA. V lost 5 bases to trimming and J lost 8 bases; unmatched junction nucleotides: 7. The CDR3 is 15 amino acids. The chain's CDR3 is CASSGGTGYYSPLHF. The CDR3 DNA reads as TGTGCCAGCAGCGGGGGGACAGGGTATTATTCACCCCTCCACTTT.

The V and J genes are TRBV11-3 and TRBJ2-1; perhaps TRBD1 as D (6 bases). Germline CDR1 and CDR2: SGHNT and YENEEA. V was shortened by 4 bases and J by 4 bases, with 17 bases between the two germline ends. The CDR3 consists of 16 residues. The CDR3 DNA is TGTGCCAGCAGCTCTCGAATGGGGGCAGGGTACAATGAGCAGTTCTTC. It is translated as CASSSRMGAGYNEQFF. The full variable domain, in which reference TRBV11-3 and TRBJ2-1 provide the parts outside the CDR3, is EAGVVQSPRYKIIEKKQPVAFWCNPISGHNTLYWYLQNLGQGPELLIRYENEEAVDDSQLPKDRFSAERLKGVDSTLKIQPAELGDSAVYLCASSSRMGAGYNEQFFGPGTRLTVL.

The CDR3 DNA reads as TGTGCCAGCAGTGTGACAGGGGCCACAGATACGCAGTATTTT. Translation gives CASSVTGATDTQYF. This rearrangement joins TRBV6-5 to TRBJ2-3; 8 bases map to TRBD1. The V gene end was trimmed by 5 bases and the J gene end by 2 bases; junction bases not matched to a gene: 3. The CDR3 is made up of 14 amino acids. Germline V CDR1 and CDR2: MNHEY, SVGAGI.

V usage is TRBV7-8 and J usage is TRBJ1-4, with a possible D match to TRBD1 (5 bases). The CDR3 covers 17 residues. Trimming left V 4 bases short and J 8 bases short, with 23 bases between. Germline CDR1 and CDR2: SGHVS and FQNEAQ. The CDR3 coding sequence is TGTGCCAGCAGCTCCTTGCTCACGGGACTCCTTATCGAAAAACTGTTTTTT. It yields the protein CASSSLLTGLLIEKLFF. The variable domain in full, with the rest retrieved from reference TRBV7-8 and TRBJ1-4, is GAGVSQSPRYKVAKRGQDVALRCDPISGHVSLFWYQQALGQGPEFLTYFQNEAQLDKSGLPSDRFFAERPEGSVSTLKIQRTQQEDSAVYLCASSSLLTGLLIEKLFFGSGTQLSVL.